The present T cell receptor beta chain was sequenced within a study of T cell responses to AZD1222 COVID-19 vaccine. Profiled with immunoSEQ multiplex PCR; TCRdb holds only in-frame clones, not every one. The sample comprises about 110,000 clones, approximately 90% of which are singletons, and around 7% rests with the top ten. This clone showed up just once. V was cut by 7 bases and J by 3 bases, with 12 bases left in between. CDR1 and CDR2 from the germline V gene are LNHDA and SQIVND (reference sequence). The CDR3 covers 13 residues. The chain uses TRBV19 and TRBJ1-1; TRBD1 is a possible D gene (5 bases). This specimen consisted of peripheral blood, obtained on day 0 of AZD1222 vaccination. This receptor was identified in an adult in good health. CDR3 nucleotide sequence: TGTGCCAGTATGGGGGGGGGATACACTGAAGCTTTCTTT. As protein: CASMGGGYTEAFF. Full variable domain (missing parts from reference TRBV19 and TRBJ1-1): DGGITQSPKYLFRKEGQNVTLSCEQNLNHDAMYWYRQDPGQGLRLIYYSQIVNDFQKGDIAEGYSVSREKKESFPLTVTSAQKNPTAFYLCASMGGGYTEAFFGQGTRLTVV.